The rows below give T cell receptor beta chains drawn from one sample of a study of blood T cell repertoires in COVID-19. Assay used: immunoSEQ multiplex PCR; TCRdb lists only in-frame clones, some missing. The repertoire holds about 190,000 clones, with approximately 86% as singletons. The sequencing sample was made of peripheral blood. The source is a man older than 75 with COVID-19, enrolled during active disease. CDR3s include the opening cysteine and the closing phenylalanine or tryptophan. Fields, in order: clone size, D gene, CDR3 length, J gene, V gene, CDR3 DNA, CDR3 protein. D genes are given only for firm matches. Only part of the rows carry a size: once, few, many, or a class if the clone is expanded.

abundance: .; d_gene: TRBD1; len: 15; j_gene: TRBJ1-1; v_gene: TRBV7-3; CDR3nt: TGTGCCAGCAGCTTACAGGGGGCCGGTAACACTGAAGCTTTCTTT; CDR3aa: CASSLQGAGNTEAFF
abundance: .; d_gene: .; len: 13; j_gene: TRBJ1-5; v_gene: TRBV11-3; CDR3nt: TGTGCCAGCAGCTTAGTCCGGGGTCAGCCCCAGCATTTT; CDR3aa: CASSLVRGQPQHF
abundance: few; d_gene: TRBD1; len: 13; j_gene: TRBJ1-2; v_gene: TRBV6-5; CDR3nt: TGTGCCAGCAGTTTCCGGGACAGCTATGGCTACACCTTC; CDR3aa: CASSFRDSYGYTF
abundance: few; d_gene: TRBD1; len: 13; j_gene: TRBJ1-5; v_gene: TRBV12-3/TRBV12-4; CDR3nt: TGTGCCAGCAGCAGGGGGCTGGCGGAGCCCCAGCATTTT; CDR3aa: CASSRGLAEPQHF
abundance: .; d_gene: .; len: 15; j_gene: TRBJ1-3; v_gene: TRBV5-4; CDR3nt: TGTGCCAGCAGCTTGGCAGGGGCGCAAGGAAACACCATATATTTT; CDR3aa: CASSLAGAQGNTIYF
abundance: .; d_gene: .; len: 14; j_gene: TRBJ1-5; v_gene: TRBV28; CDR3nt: TGTGCCAGCAGTACGGGGGGGGCGAATCAGCCCCAGCATTTT; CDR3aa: CASSTGGANQPQHF
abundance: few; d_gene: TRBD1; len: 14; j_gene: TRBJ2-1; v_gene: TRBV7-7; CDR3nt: TGTGCCAGCAGCTCCGGGACAGGGTTGGATGAGCAGTTCTTC; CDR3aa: CASSSGTGLDEQFF
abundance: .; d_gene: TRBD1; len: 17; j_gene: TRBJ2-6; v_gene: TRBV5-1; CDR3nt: TGCGCCAGCAGTTTCGGAGACAGGGTTTCTGGGGCCAACGTCCTGACTTTC; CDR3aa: CASSFGDRVSGANVLTF
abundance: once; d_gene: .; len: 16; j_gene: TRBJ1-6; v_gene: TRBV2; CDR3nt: TGTGCCAGCAGTGAAATGGCGGGCAGCTATAATTCACCCCTCCACTTT; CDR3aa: CASSEMAGSYNSPLHF
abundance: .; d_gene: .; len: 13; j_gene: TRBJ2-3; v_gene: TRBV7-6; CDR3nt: TGTGCCAGCAGCTTGGGCATCACAGATACGCAGTATTTT; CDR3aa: CASSLGITDTQYF
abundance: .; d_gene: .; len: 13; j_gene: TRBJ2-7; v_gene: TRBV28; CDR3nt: TGTGCCAGCAGTTTACAACAGACCTACGAGCAGTACTTC; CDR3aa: CASSLQQTYEQYF
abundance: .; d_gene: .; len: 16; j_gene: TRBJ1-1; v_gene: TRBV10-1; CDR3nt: TGCGCCAGCAGTGCGAATACCGGGGTTGCGAACACTGAAGCTTTCTTT; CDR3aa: CASSANTGVANTEAFF
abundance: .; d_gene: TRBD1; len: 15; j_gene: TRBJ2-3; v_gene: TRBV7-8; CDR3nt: TGTGCCAGCAGCCCCTGGACAGGGGGCACAGATACGCAGTATTTT; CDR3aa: CASSPWTGGTDTQYF
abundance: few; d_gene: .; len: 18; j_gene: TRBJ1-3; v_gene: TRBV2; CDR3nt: TGTGCCAGCAGTGAAAAGGGTCCCAGGGGCGACTCTGGAAACACCATATATTTT; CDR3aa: CASSEKGPRGDSGNTIYF
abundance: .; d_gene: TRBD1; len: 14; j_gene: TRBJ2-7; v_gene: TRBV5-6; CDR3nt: TGTGCCAGCAGCCAACAGGGGGCGCCCGACGAGCAGTACTTC; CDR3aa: CASSQQGAPDEQYF
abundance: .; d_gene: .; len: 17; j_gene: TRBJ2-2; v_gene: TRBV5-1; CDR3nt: TGCGCCAGCAGCTCCCTACGGGACGGGGGTTGGACCGGGGAGCTGTTTTTT; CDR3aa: CASSSLRDGGWTGELFF
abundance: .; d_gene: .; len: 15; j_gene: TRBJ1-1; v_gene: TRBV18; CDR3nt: TGTGCCAGCACAAAACGAAGGGGCGCATTTGCTGAAGCTTTCTTT; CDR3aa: CASTKRRGAFAEAFF
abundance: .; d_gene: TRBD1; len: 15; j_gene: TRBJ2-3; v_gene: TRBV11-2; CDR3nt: TGTGCCAGCAGCCCACAGGGGGGCTTCACAGATACGCAGTATTTT; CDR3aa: CASSPQGGFTDTQYF
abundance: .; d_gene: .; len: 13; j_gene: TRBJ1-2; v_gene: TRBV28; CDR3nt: TGTGCCAGCAGTTTATGGGGCAGGGCCCGCTACACCTTC; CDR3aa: CASSLWGRARYTF
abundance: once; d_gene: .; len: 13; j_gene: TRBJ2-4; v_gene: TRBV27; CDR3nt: TGTGCCAGCAGGGGGCACGGCCAAAACATTCAGTACTTC; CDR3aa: CASRGHGQNIQYF
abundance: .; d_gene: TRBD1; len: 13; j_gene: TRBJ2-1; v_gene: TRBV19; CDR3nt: TGTGCCAGCACCCGGGACAGGGAAAAAGAGCAGTTCTTC; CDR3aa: CASTRDREKEQFF
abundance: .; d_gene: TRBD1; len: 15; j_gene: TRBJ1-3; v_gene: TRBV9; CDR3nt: TGTGCCAGCAGCGTAGGACAGGGGTCTGGAAACACCATATATTTT; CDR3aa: CASSVGQGSGNTIYF
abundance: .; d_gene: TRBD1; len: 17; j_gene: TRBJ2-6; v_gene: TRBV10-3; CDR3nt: TGTGCCATCACCCCCGGGACAGGGGTCTCTGGGGCCAACGTCCTGACTTTC; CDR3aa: CAITPGTGVSGANVLTF
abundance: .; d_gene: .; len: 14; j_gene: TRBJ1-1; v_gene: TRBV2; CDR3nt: TGTGCCAGCAGTCAGGTCCGGGACACCCCTGAAGCTTTCTTT; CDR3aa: CASSQVRDTPEAFF
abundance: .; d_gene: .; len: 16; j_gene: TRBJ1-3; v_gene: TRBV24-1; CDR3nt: TGTGCCACCAGTGAAGCGGGAAGCCCGGACGGAAACACCATATATTTT; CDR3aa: CATSEAGSPDGNTIYF
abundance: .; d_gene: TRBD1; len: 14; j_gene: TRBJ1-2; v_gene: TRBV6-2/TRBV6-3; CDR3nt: TGTGCCAGCAGTCAGGGACAGGGGCGTCGCAGCTACACCTTC; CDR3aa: CASSQGQGRRSYTF
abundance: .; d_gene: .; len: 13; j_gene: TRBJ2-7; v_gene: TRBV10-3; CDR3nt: TGTGCCATCAGTGAGGTAGACAGCGGGGAGCAGTACTTC; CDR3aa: CAISEVDSGEQYF
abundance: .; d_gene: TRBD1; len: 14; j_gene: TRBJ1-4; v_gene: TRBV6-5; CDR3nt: TGTGCCAGCAGAGCCGGGACAGGGGATGAAAAACTGTTTTTT; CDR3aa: CASRAGTGDEKLFF